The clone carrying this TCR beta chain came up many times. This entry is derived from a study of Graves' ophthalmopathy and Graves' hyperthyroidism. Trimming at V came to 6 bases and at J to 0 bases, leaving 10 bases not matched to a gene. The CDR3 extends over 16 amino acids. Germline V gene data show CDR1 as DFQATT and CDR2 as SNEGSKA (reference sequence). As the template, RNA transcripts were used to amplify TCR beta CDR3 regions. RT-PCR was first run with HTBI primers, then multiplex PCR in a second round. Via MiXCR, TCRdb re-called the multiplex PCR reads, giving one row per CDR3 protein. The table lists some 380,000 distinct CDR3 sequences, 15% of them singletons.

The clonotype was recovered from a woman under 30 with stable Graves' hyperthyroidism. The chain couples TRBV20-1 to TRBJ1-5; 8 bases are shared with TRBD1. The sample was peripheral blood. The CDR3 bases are TGCAGTGCCCAGACAGGGGACGCCTATAGCAATCAGCCCCAGCATTTT. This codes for CSAQTGDAYSNQPQHF.